Listed below are T cell receptor beta chains from one sample, sequenced in a study of beta chain features in type 1 diabetes. TCRdb keeps only in-frame clones here, not all; method: immunoSEQ multiplex PCR. The table has 860,000 or so clones, about a sixth seen once. Sample: naive CD4+ T cells from blood. These receptors all come from a woman in her late teens or twenties in good health. Both conserved end residues are part of each CDR3. D genes are given only for firm matches. Not all rows give a size; the values are once, few, many and, for expanded clones, a class.

>TRBV5-6|TRBD1|TRBJ2-7|few
CASRPTGTGTYEQYF
TGTGCCAGCAGACCTACCGGGACAGGAACCTACGAGCAGTACTTC
>TRBV7-9|-|TRBJ1-2|-
CASSRVPGGYTF
TGTGCCAGCAGCCGCGTCCCCGGTGGCTACACCTTC
>TRBV7-3|-|TRBJ2-6|few
CASSFLPVHLGANVLTF
TGTGCCAGCAGCTTTCTCCCAGTTCATCTTGGGGCCAACGTCCTGACTTTC
>TRBV18|TRBD1|TRBJ2-7|few
CASSPAGGYEQYF
TGTGCCAGCTCACCCGCAGGGGGCTACGAGCAGTACTTC
>TRBV7-3|TRBD1|TRBJ2-5|-
CASSSGTGVETQYF
TGTGCCAGCAGCTCGGGGACAGGGGTAGAGACCCAGTACTTC
>TRBV7-9|TRBD2|TRBJ2-5|-
CASSLGGLTSVGTRETQYF
TGTGCCAGCAGCTTAGGGGGCCTTACTAGCGTTGGAACCAGGGAGACCCAGTACTTC
>TRBV5-1|TRBD2|TRBJ2-3|-
CASSSGTSETDTQYF
TGCGCCAGCAGCTCGGGGACTAGCGAGACAGATACGCAGTATTTT
>TRBV6-5|-|TRBJ2-7|-
CASSYQQGKYEQYF
TGTGCCAGCAGTTACCAACAGGGCAAATACGAGCAGTACTTC
>TRBV15|-|TRBJ2-7|-
CATSRDWTDRSYEQYF
TGTGCCACCAGCAGAGATTGGACGGACCGATCCTACGAGCAGTACTTC
>TRBV27|TRBD1|TRBJ2-7|-
CASRNGGQGRWYEQYF
TGTGCCAGCAGGAATGGGGGACAGGGCAGATGGTACGAGCAGTACTTC
>TRBV10-3|TRBD1|TRBJ2-5|few
CANADREETQYF
TGTGCCAACGCCGACAGGGAAGAGACCCAGTACTTC
>TRBV5-1|TRBD2|TRBJ2-5|few
CASSPWTSGRAEETQYF
TGCGCCAGCAGCCCCTGGACTAGCGGGAGGGCCGAGGAGACCCAGTACTTC
>TRBV9|-|TRBJ2-2|-
CASSAPFLGELFF
TGTGCCAGCAGCGCTCCCTTTCTAGGGGAGCTGTTTTTT
>TRBV6-5|TRBD2|TRBJ2-7|few
CASRKGLAGGGEQYF
TGTGCCAGCAGGAAGGGACTAGCGGGAGGGGGCGAGCAGTACTTC
>TRBV5-4|TRBD1|TRBJ1-4|-
CASSPAPGGNEKLFF
TGTGCCAGCAGCCCCGCCCCAGGGGGTAATGAAAAACTGTTTTTT
>TRBV2|-|TRBJ2-7|-
CASRKDSGIYEQYF
TGTGCCAGCAGGAAGGACAGCGGGATCTACGAGCAGTACTTC
>TRBV7-9|TRBD1|TRBJ1-4|-
CASSPRGQAPEKLFF
TGCGCCAGCAGCCCGAGGGGGCAGGCCCCTGAAAAACTGTTTTTT
>TRBV2|-|TRBJ2-1|-
CASSEGAVYLNEQFF
TGTGCCAGCAGTGAGGGGGCAGTTTATCTCAATGAGCAGTTCTTC